This T cell receptor (beta chain) was found in a study of spatial heterogeneity in lung cancer. Study-wide points: Expanded intratumoral alpha and beta TCR counts tracked tumor mutation counts.

The germline CDR1 and CDR2 sequences are SQVTM and ANQGSEA. V dropped 2 bases and J dropped 6; count of bases not matched to a gene: 14. The CDR3 loop spans 17 amino acids. Each CDR3 protein gets one entry after TCRdb re-called the 5' RACE reads with MiXCR. Of approximately 18,000 distinct CDR3 sequences in the sample, 5% to 7% were seen once. This clonotype was seen at least ten times. Its target is unknown. The sample's time point: sample taken at primary tumor resection. The authors sequenced whole RNA from tumor, nontumor lung or frozen PBMC without sorting. The TCR sequence derives from a female donor with early-stage non-small cell lung cancer. This chain uses TRBV29-1 with TRBJ2-1; 9 nucleotides match TRBD2. Sequencing used lung tumor tissue, obtained at surgery. CDR3 nucleotides: TGCAGCGTTGAATGGCCTGGGCGGGAGGGGCTGACCAATGAGCAGTTCTTC. Amino acids: CSVEWPGREGLTNEQFF.